What follows describes a single TCR beta chain. The sample belongs to a study of control samples from healthy donors and cancer patients. Using immunoSEQ multiplex PCR, the repertoire was profiled, and TCRdb retains in-frame clones only, with some absent. The sample records around 89,000 clones, roughly four fifths being singletons. Trimming took 6 bases from V and 0 from J, leaving 12 bases between them. This CDR3 contains 15 residues. Germline V gene data show CDR1 as MNHNY and CDR2 as SVGAGI (reference sequence). Input material: blood. The rearrangement joins TRBV6-6 to TRBJ1-5; no clear D gene. The origin of this receptor is a woman aged 55-75 years in good health. The CDR3 region is CASSKTEYSNQPQHF. The DNA for the CDR3 is TGTGCCAGCAGCAAAACGGAATATAGCAATCAGCCCCAGCATTTT.